This T cell receptor (beta chain) is drawn from a study of shared clonotypes between healthy human individuals. Some 90 million PBMCs went into genomic DNA for unsorted samples. On this clone itself: The antigen is not known.

This CDR3 contains 14 residues. Germline CDR1 reads SGDLS; CDR2 reads YYNGEE. Trimming removed 3 bases at V and 1 base at J, with 8 bases between. Points from the study as a whole: Tissue TCR repertoires likely differ from these blood-only repertoires.

The protocol was immunoSEQ multiplex PCR, while the TCRdb copy is restricted to in-frame clones and leaves out a portion. The sample lists some 470,000 clones; about 79% were seen once. This TCR was sampled from a woman aged 40 to 50 in good health. Some clones in this sample may be carry-over from other donors' samples. The rearrangement joins TRBV9 to TRBJ1-3, with D unclear. The specimen was PBMCs. This CDR3 is CASSASGSGNTIYF. In DNA, the CDR3 is TGTGCCAGCAGCGCCTCTGGGTCTGGAAACACCATATATTTT. Variable domain in full (rest from reference TRBV9 and TRBJ1-3): DSGVTQTPKHLITATGQRVTLRCSPRSGDLSVYWYQQSLDQGLQFLIQYYNGEERAKGNILERFSAQQFPDLHSELNLSSLELGDSALYFCASSASGSGNTIYFGEGSWLTVV.